This T cell receptor beta chain emerged from a study of shared T cell receptors in the human thymus. The trim removed 2 bases at V and 8 bases at J, leaving 13 bases unmatched. The CDR3 covers 16 residues. CDR1 and CDR2 (germline): KGHSH, LQKENI. Sequencing was performed with immunoSEQ multiplex PCR; in TCRdb, only in-frame clones are kept and a portion is missing. This table has around 340,000 clones, roughly 94% appearing once. The source material was thymocytes. The sequence was obtained from a human donor. This rearrangement joins TRBV18 to TRBJ1-1, with 8 bases aligning to TRBD1. The CDR3 region has the DNA TGTGCCAGCTCACCATCTTTGGACAGGGCCCCCAGGGAAGCTTTCTTT. Translating it yields CASSPSLDRAPREAFF.